This TCR beta chain appears in the sequencing data of a study of shared clonotypes between healthy human individuals (dated by TCRdb to the early 2020s). Notes on the research overall: The cohort included three men and a couple of women between 18 and 49 years of age. For each donor, three plates each were used for CD4 naive and CD4 memory, two plates were used for CD8 naive, and one plate was used for CD8 memory. Blood TCR repertoires of about five healthy adults were deeply sequenced to estimate repertoire size and the extent of clonotype sharing between individuals. Different laboratories and diverse techniques were used to prepare libraries and sequence TCR repertoires, to increase sequencing depth and limit assay-specific biases. Leukapheresis yielded between about 0.85 and 10 billion PBMCs per donor. Findings and caveats that apply to the study as a whole: Based on pairwise subsampling, the degree of clonotype sharing among donors was expected to be affected by sequencing depth. Sampling was restricted to blood, and TCR repertoires in tissues likely differ from the TCR repertoires found in blood. About 5% of naive CD4, around 3.5% of naive CD8, roughly 2.4% of memory CD4, and 0.35% to 0.4% of memory CD8 clonotypes were shared across four donors. The genetic and exposure-history diversity represented was limited by the small number of donors. Naive subsets generally had larger estimated clonotype richness than memory subsets did. Compared with non-shared clonotypes, clonotypes shared by all four sorted-subset donors had higher generation probabilities. Rarefaction of sorted-subset datasets indicated incomplete sequencing despite the large sequencing depth.

Of note for this clone: The target of this receptor is not known. No per-base quality is available; no much larger clone lies one base away.

At the junction V is shortened by 4 bases and J by 3 bases, with 15 bases in between. Looking up the germline V gene yields CDR1 ENHRY and CDR2 SYGVKD. Its CDR3 holds 15 amino acids, cysteine through phenylalanine. CDR3 DNA is the only sequence kept; it has 45 bases, read in frame from the first base. Healthy HIV-negative adults with no recently reported acute infections or vaccinations were included as donors. Every donor was a Caucasian adult living in Nashville, Tennessee, USA. Magnetic negative selection was used to enrich CD4+ T cells, after which naive cells were positively selected on CD45RA and the negative fraction became the memory subset. Blood was collected by leukapheresis, and PBMCs were isolated by Ficoll-Histopaque density gradient centrifugation and then cryopreserved in liquid nitrogen vapor phase. Analytical flow cytometry was used to check the purity and quantity of each magnetically sorted T cell population. Genomic DNA was isolated from each sorted fraction and quantified by UV absorbance on a Nanodrop 2000c.

Using the deep immunoSEQ assay, TCR CDR3 regions were amplified from genomic DNA by multiplex PCR. Extracted genomic DNA from each cell subset was distributed evenly across all wells of several immunoSEQ 96-well plates, and each plate was treated as a replicate. For sorted subsets, about 210 ng of genomic DNA, equivalent to roughly 33,000 T cell genomes, went into each replicate PCR. Purified libraries were quantified with a Qubit 3.0 fluorometer, sized on a Bioanalyzer 2100, and re-quantified with the KAPA Library Quantification kit. A separate single-read 150-cycle Illumina NextSeq 550 flow cell was used to sequence each immunoSEQ 96-well plate. Concerning the study's data processing: Because the immunoSEQ output held only junctional sequences and lacked quality scores, the filtering could not match the filtering applied to full-length reads. To assign V/J genes and CDR3, sequences were annotated using PyIR, a Python wrapper for IgBLAST v1.9, with IMGT germline references. Any read was removed if the V/J assignment was weak (E-value above 1e-6), the CDR3 was missing, or the read contained stop codons, out-of-frame junctions, or ambiguous translated residues. V3J clonotypes were defined as sequences sharing the same inferred V gene, J gene, and CDR3 amino acid sequence. Percentage overlap between repertoires was calculated by dividing the number of shared unique clonotypes by the size of the smaller repertoire. Richness of each repertoire was evaluated using RTK rarefaction, the Chao1 estimator, and Recon v2.1 estimates of unobserved clonotypes. Generation probabilities were computed with OLGA for all TCRbeta clonotypes obtained by the gDNA method from several donors. The table was pulled from immuneACCESS by TCRdb, which kept in-frame rearrangements only. Such tables lose some clones; where checked, under half of the loss comes from unresolved V genes, and the rest has no known cause. V and J calls and clone size are as listed in that table; D and trimming were resolved from the DNA. The sample has over a million clones on record, roughly 75% of them singletons. Of the sample, approximately 1.5% falls within the top ten clones.

The rearranged chain carries TRBV10-3 and TRBJ1-1; TRBD1 could be the D gene, as 5 bases match. Sequencing was done on a sample of memory CD4+ T cells sorted from blood. This sample's cell subset or site label indicates: CD45RA-negative fraction. The TCR sequence derives from a man younger than 35 in good health. Here the CDR3 is given as CAISGGEGVDTEAFF. The nucleotides are TGTGCCATCAGTGGGGGAGAAGGGGTGGACACTGAAGCTTTCTTT.